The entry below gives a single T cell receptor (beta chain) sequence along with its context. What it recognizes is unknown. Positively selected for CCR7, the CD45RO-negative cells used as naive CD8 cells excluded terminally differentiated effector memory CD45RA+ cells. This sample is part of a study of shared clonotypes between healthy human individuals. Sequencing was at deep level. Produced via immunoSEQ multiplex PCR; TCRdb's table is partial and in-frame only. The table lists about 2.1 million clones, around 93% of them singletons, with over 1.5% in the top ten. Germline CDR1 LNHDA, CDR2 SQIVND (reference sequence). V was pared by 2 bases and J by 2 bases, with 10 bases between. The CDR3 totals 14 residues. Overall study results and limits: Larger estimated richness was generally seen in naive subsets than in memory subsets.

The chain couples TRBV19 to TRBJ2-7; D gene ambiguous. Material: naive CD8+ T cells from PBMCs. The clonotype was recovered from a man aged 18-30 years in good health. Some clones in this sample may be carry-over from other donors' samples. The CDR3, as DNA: TGTGCCAGTAGTATATCATTTACGACCTACGAGCAGTACTTC. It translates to CASSISFTTYEQYF.